A selection of T cell receptor beta chains follows, all from one sample in a study of cytomegalovirus exposure and HLA in healthy donors. Sequencing used immunoSEQ multiplex PCR; TCRdb keeps in-frame clones, though not all of them. This sample carries about 200,000 clones, almost 80% of them seen once, and the ten largest clones take 1.5% to 2%. Sequencing used PBMCs. Receptors were obtained from a man between 18 and 35 years old in good health and CMV-seronegative. Each CDR3 is given with its conserved first and last residue. A D gene is named only where the DNA matches it firmly. Only some rows state a clone size, as once, few, many or a class for expanded clones.

>-|TRBV5-6|TRBJ2-7|-
CASSLVRGLSYEQYF
TGTGCCAGCAGCTTGGTGCGGGGACTCTCCTACGAGCAGTACTTC
>-|TRBV28|TRBJ2-7|-
CASSLNYEQYF
TGTGCCAGCAGTTTAAACTACGAGCAGTACTTC
>-|TRBV7-9|TRBJ2-5|-
CASSLAEHETQYF
TGTGCCAGCAGCTTAGCCGAGCATGAAACCCAGTACTTC
>-|TRBV5-1|TRBJ2-7|-
CASSLTANSYEQYF
TGCGCCAGCAGCTTGACCGCTAACTCCTACGAGCAGTACTTC
>TRBD1|TRBV5-1|TRBJ1-2|-
CASSPGQALSGYTF
TGCGCCAGCAGCCCAGGACAGGCCCTCTCCGGCTACACCTTC
>-|TRBV7-8|TRBJ1-1|-
CASSFRRGGLNTEAFF
TGTGCCAGCAGCTTCCGCCGGGGGGGTCTGAACACTGAAGCTTTCTTT
>-|TRBV4-1|TRBJ2-3|-
CASSQDGGGGTDTQYF
TGCGCCAGCAGCCAAGACGGAGGGGGAGGGACAGATACGCAGTATTTT
>-|TRBV5-1|TRBJ2-3|-
CASSLALGGADTQYF
TGCGCCAGCAGCTTGGCCCTAGGGGGGGCAGATACGCAGTATTTT
>-|TRBV30|TRBJ1-5|-
CAWSHRAQGNQPQHF
TGTGCCTGGAGTCACCGGGCCCAGGGGAATCAGCCCCAGCATTTT
>-|TRBV5-1|TRBJ2-1|-
CASSDRRGNEQFF
TGCGCCAGCAGCGACCGCAGGGGCAATGAGCAGTTCTTC
>TRBD1|TRBV30|TRBJ1-5|-
CAWSGQGGPQHF
TGTGCCTGGAGTGGACAGGGAGGGCCCCAGCATTTT
>TRBD1|TRBV28|TRBJ1-1|-
CASTSGQTTEAFF
TGTGCCAGCACCTCGGGACAGACCACTGAAGCTTTCTTT
>TRBD1|TRBV7-7|TRBJ2-5|-
CASSVGQGDQETQYF
TGTGCTAGCAGCGTTGGACAGGGGGACCAAGAGACCCAGTACTTC
>TRBD1|TRBV6-5|TRBJ2-2|-
CASSWTGTANTGELFF
TGTGCCAGCAGTTGGACCGGGACAGCGAACACCGGGGAGCTGTTTTTT
>-|TRBV7-2|TRBJ2-3|once
CASSLDGGFTDTQYF
TGTGCCAGCAGCTTAGATGGCGGTTTCACAGATACGCAGTATTTT
>TRBD1|TRBV7-9|TRBJ2-1|-
CASSSGQGIPSPYNEQFF
TGTGCCAGCAGCTCTGGACAGGGAATCCCAAGCCCGTACAATGAGCAGTTCTTC
>TRBD1|TRBV28|TRBJ1-1|few
CASSLGQGKTEAFF
TGTGCCAGCAGTCTAGGACAGGGTAAAACTGAAGCTTTCTTT
>-|TRBV11-2|TRBJ1-4|-
CASSLERAVTNEKLFF
TGTGCCAGCAGCTTAGAGAGGGCAGTCACTAATGAAAAACTGTTTTTT
>-|TRBV4-1|TRBJ1-6|-
CASSQDDRTDKISPLHF
TGCGCCAGCAGCCAAGATGACAGGACAGATAAAATTTCACCCCTCCACTTT
>TRBD1|TRBV11-2|TRBJ2-7|-
CASSFRDRVNEQYF
TGTGCCAGCAGCTTCCGGGACAGGGTTAACGAGCAGTACTTC
>TRBD2|TRBV5-1|TRBJ2-5|-
CASSLGSGARETQYF
TGCGCCAGCAGCCTAGGTAGCGGGGCCCGCGAGACCCAGTACTTC
>TRBD2|TRBV10-1|TRBJ2-3|few
CASSESEERESGTDTQYF
TGCGCCAGCAGTGAGTCGGAGGAGCGGGAGTCTGGCACAGATACGCAGTATTTT
>TRBD1|TRBV5-1|TRBJ2-3|once
CASGQVELDTQYF
TGCGCCAGCGGACAGGTTGAACTAGATACGCAGTATTTT
>-|TRBV11-2|TRBJ2-7|few
CASSLERGSLEQYF
TGTGCCAGCAGCTTAGAAAGGGGGTCCCTCGAGCAGTACTTC
>-|TRBV15|TRBJ1-1|few
CATSKEAKNTEAFF
TGTGCCACCAGCAAGGAGGCCAAGAACACTGAAGCTTTCTTT
>-|TRBV5-1|TRBJ2-1|-
CASSYRTASYNEQFF
TGCGCCAGCAGCTACCGGACAGCGTCCTACAATGAGCAGTTCTTC
>-|TRBV7-8|TRBJ1-6|-
CASSLVVGFGNSPLHF
TGTGCCAGCAGCTTAGTCGTCGGTTTTGGTAATTCACCCCTCCACTTT
>TRBD1|TRBV7-9|TRBJ1-1|few
CSSSFPSGGPTEAFF
TGTTCCAGCAGCTTTCCATCAGGGGGCCCCACTGAAGCTTTCTTT
>-|TRBV28|TRBJ1-4|few
CASSTQGTDEKLFF
TGTGCCAGCAGTACCCAGGGTACGGATGAAAAACTGTTTTTT
>TRBD2|TRBV7-8|TRBJ2-7|-
CASSRLAASYEQYF
TGTGCCAGCAGCCGTCTAGCGGCCTCCTACGAGCAGTACTTC
>TRBD1|TRBV19|TRBJ1-4|-
CASSIPGTANEKLFF
TGTGCCAGTAGTATACCCGGGACAGCTAATGAAAAACTGTTTTTT
>-|TRBV11-2|TRBJ2-7|-
CASSLETGPTYEQYF
TGTGCCAGCAGCTTAGAAACAGGGCCGACCTACGAGCAGTACTTC
>-|TRBV4-1|TRBJ1-1|-
CASSPSIQGNTEAFF
TGCGCCAGCAGCCCAAGTATTCAGGGGAACACTGAAGCTTTCTTT
>TRBD1|TRBV11-2|TRBJ2-2|-
CASSLVQGATGELFF
TGTGCCAGCAGCTTAGTTCAGGGGGCGACCGGGGAGCTGTTTTTT
>-|TRBV10-2|TRBJ2-7|-
CASSDGYEQYF
TGCGCCAGCAGTGACGGCTACGAGCAGTACTTC
>-|TRBV5-6|TRBJ1-2|-
CASSLGGEHGYTF
TGTGCCAGCAGCCTCGGAGGGGAACATGGCTACACCTTC
>-|TRBV4-1|TRBJ2-7|-
CASSQDRGSYEQYF
TGCGCCAGCAGCCAAGACAGGGGATCCTACGAGCAGTACTTC
>-|TRBV7-7|TRBJ2-5|-
CASSLGGDGQETQYF
TGTGCTAGCAGCTTAGGGGGGGACGGCCAAGAGACCCAGTACTTC
>TRBD1|TRBV7-8|TRBJ2-6|-
CASSLGTGASGANVLTF
TGTGCCAGCAGCTTAGGGACAGGGGCCTCTGGGGCCAACGTCCTGACTTTC
>TRBD1|TRBV9|TRBJ1-1|-
CASSSGTGGTEAFF
TGTGCCAGCAGCTCGGGGACAGGGGGCACTGAAGCTTTCTTT
>TRBD2|TRBV7-2|TRBJ2-5|-
CASSPRLAGELQETQYF
TGTGCCAGCAGCCCGCGACTAGCGGGGGAGTTACAAGAGACCCAGTACTTC
>TRBD2|TRBV5-1|TRBJ2-5|-
CASRQGGGTEETQYF
TGCGCCAGCAGACAAGGCGGGGGGACGGAAGAGACCCAGTACTTC
>TRBD1|TRBV28|TRBJ1-4|few
CASSTTGVNEKLFF
TGTGCCAGCAGTACGACAGGGGTTAATGAAAAACTGTTTTTT
>-|TRBV7-3|TRBJ2-7|-
CASSSGNSYEQYF
TGTGCCAGCAGCTCAGGGAACTCCTACGAGCAGTACTTC
>TRBD1|TRBV7-2|TRBJ1-4|-
CASSFAGTGHTGLFF
TGTGCCAGCAGCTTTGCCGGGACAGGGCACACCGGGCTGTTTTTT
>TRBD1|TRBV11-3|TRBJ2-2|-
CASSQRTGRDTGELFF
TGTGCCAGCAGCCAAAGGACAGGGCGGGACACCGGGGAGCTGTTTTTT
>TRBD2|TRBV30|TRBJ2-2|-
CACGPGKRGLGELFF
TGTGCCTGCGGCCCCGGGAAGCGGGGGCTGGGGGAGCTGTTTTTT
>TRBD1|TRBV7-9|TRBJ2-7|-
CASSPRQGSYEQYF
TGTGCCAGCAGCCCCCGACAGGGGTCGTACGAGCAGTACTTC